This entry describes one T cell receptor beta chain. Antigen specificity is unknown. Sequenced by immunoSEQ multiplex PCR; TCRdb stores in-frame clones only, minus some. The repertoire consists of over 2 million clones, with 85% to 95% occurring once and the leading ten covering about 0.41%. This sample stems from a study of shared clonotypes between healthy human individuals. Across the study: Plates per donor: three CD4 naive, three CD4 memory, two CD8 naive, one CD8 memory. Study-wide results and limits: Sharing across four donors was highest in naive CD4 (around 5%) and lowest in memory CD8 (around 0.4%).

Per germline, CDR1 SGHVS and CDR2 FQNEAQ. The CDR3 spans 17 residues. V dropped 7 bases and J dropped 2; count of bases not matched to a gene: 13. The sequencing sample was made of naive CD4+ T cells from PBMCs. As for subset: CD45RA+ positively selected. The chain uses TRBV7-8 and TRBJ1-1, with 10 bases that match TRBD1. The sequence was collected from a man aged 18 to 29 in good health. Some clones in this sample may be carry-over from other donors' samples. The CDR3 loop reads CASTLGQGKIINTEAFF. In nucleotides, the CDR3 is TGTGCCAGCACCCTGGGACAGGGGAAGATTATCAACACTGAAGCTTTCTTT.